These T cell receptor beta chains were read from a single sample in a study of OX40 agonist ivuxolimab in advanced cancers. Here immunoSEQ multiplex PCR was the method, and the copy in TCRdb shows in-frame clones only, minus some. Among 30,000 to 45,000 clones listed, 88% were seen once. The input for sequencing was CD4+ or CD8+ T cells sorted from blood, taken in a trial of the OX40 agonist ivuxolimab. The source is an adult with an advanced solid tumor such as melanoma, head and neck, liver or kidney cancer. Both conserved end residues are part of each CDR3. The order of the fields is clone size, D gene, J gene, V gene, CDR3 protein, CDR3 DNA. The D gene is left open where the match is weak. Clone size appears in some rows only: once, few, many, or a class for an expanded clone.

once	TRBD1	TRBJ1-4	TRBV10-3	CAISEGTGHEKLFF	TGTGCCATCAGTGAAGGGACAGGGCACGAAAAACTGTTTTTT
-	-	TRBJ2-7	TRBV7-8	CASSQDRGFYEQYF	TGTGCCAGCAGCCAGGATAGAGGTTTCTACGAGCAGTACTTC
-	-	TRBJ1-2	TRBV6-5	CASSYSSGYYGYTF	TGTGCCAGCAGTTACTCGTCCGGATACTATGGCTACACCTTC
-	-	TRBJ2-1	TRBV7-3	CASSNTGSSYNEQFF	TGTGCCAGCAGCAACACAGGGAGCTCCTACAATGAGCAGTTCTTC
-	-	TRBJ2-1	TRBV27	CASSLRAYNEQFF	TGTGCCAGCAGTCTCAGGGCGTACAATGAGCAGTTCTTC
-	-	TRBJ2-7	TRBV27	CASSLTGTYEQYF	TGTGCCAGCAGTCTAACAGGGACCTACGAGCAGTACTTC
once	TRBD1	TRBJ1-5	TRBV28	CASSFAGQGARGNQPQHF	TGTGCCAGCAGTTTCGCGGGACAGGGGGCGCGGGGCAATCAGCCCCAGCATTTT
-	-	TRBJ2-3	TRBV6-5	CASSQQGLNTDTQYF	TGTGCCAGCAGTCAGCAGGGGCTTAACACAGATACGCAGTATTTT
-	-	TRBJ1-2	TRBV21-1	CASSKQGPYGYTF	TGTGCCAGCAGCAAACAGGGCCCATATGGCTACACCTTC
-	-	TRBJ2-1	TRBV4-2	CASSQDPLSYNEQFF	TGTGCCAGCAGCCAAGATCCTCTGTCCTACAATGAGCAGTTCTTC
-	TRBD1	TRBJ1-4	TRBV28	CASSPQGANEKLFF	TGTGCCAGCAGTCCACAGGGGGCTAATGAAAAACTGTTTTTT
-	TRBD2	TRBJ2-7	TRBV27	CASRFTSGLAYEQYF	TGTGCCAGCAGGTTTACTTCGGGACTAGCTTACGAGCAGTACTTC
-	-	TRBJ1-2	TRBV7-9	CASSLPPQGSYTF	TGTGCCAGCAGCTTACCCCCCCAGGGAAGCTACACCTTC
few	TRBD1	TRBJ2-2	TRBV5-4	CASSFATGSGELFF	TGTGCCAGCAGCTTCGCGACAGGGTCCGGGGAGCTGTTTTTT
-	-	TRBJ2-1	TRBV19	CASSIDLSVFGGYNEQFF	TGTGCCAGTAGTATAGATCTATCGGTCTTTGGGGGGTACAATGAGCAGTTCTTC
-	-	TRBJ1-1	TRBV10-3	CAISESNQGLNTEAFF	TGTGCCATCAGTGAGTCGAATCAGGGGCTGAACACTGAAGCTTTCTTT